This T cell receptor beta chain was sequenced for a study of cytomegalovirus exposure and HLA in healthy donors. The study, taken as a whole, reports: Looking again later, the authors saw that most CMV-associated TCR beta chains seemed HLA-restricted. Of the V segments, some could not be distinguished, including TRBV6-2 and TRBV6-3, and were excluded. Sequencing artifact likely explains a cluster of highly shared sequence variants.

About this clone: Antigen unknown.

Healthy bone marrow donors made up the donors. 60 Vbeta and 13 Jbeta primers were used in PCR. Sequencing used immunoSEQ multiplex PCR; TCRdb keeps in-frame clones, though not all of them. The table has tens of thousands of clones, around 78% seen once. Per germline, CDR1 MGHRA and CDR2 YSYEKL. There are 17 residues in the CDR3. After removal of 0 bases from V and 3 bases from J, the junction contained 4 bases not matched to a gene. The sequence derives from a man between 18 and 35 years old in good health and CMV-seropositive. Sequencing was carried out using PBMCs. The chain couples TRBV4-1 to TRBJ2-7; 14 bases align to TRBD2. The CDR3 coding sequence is TGCGCCAGCAGCCAAGACAGGACTAGCGGGAGGTTCTACGAGCAGTACTTC. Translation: CASSQDRTSGRFYEQYF.